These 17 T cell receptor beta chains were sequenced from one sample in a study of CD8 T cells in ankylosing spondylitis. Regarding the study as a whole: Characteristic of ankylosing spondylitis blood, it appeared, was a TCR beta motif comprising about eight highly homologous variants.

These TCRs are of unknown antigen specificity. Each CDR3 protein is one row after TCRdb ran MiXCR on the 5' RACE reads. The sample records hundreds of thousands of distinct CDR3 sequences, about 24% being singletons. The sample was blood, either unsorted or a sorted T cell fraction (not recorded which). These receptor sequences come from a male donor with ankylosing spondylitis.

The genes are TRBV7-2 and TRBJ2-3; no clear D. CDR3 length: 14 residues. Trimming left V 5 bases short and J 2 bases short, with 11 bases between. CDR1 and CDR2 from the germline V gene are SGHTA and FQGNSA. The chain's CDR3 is CASSERQLTDTQYF. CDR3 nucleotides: TGTGCCAGCAGCGAACGTCAACTCACAGATACGCAGTATTTT.

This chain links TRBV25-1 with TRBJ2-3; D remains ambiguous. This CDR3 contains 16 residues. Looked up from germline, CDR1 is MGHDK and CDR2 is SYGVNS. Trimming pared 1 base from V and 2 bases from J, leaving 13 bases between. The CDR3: CASSELGVGSTDTQYF. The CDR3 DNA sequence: TGTGCCAGCAGTGAATTGGGCGTGGGGTCCACAGATACGCAGTATTTT.

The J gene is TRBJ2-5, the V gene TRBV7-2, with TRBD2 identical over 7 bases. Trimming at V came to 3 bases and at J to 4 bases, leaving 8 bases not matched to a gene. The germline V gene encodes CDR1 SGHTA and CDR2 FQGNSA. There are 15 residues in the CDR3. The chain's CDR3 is CASSFLSGGSETQYF. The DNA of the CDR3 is TGTGCCAGCAGCTTCTTATCCGGGGGGTCAGAGACCCAGTACTTC.

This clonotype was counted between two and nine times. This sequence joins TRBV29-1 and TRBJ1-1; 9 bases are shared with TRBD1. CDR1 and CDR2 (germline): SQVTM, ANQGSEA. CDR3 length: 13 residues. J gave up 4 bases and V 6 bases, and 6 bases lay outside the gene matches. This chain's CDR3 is CSVNDRGTTEAFF. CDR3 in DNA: TGCAGCGTGAACGACAGGGGGACCACTGAAGCTTTCTTT.

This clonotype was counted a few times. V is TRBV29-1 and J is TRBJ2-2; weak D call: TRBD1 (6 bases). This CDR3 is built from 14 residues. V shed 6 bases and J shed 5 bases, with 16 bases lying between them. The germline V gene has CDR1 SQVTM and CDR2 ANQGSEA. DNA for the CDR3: TGCAGCGTGAGGGCCAGGACAGAGACCGGGGAGCTGTTTTTT. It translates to CSVRARTETGELFF.

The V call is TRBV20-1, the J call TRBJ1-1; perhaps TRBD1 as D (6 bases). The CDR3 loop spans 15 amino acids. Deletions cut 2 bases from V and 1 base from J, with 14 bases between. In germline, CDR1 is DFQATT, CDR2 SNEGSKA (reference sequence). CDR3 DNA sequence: TGCAGTGCTAGATCGGGGGGGCTGCGGAACACTGAAGCTTTCTTT. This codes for CSARSGGLRNTEAFF.

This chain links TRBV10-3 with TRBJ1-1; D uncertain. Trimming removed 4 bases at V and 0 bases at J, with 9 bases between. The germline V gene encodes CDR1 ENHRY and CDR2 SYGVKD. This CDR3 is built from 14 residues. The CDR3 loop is CAISAFTMNTEAFF. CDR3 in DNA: TGTGCCATCAGTGCTTTCACCATGAACACTGAAGCTTTCTTT.

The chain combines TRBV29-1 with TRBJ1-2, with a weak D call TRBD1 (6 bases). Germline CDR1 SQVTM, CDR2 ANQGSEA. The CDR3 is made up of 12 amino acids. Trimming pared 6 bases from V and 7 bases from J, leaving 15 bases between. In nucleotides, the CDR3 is TGCAGCGTCTTGGACACAGGGTTTGGCTACACCTTC. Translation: CSVLDTGFGYTF.

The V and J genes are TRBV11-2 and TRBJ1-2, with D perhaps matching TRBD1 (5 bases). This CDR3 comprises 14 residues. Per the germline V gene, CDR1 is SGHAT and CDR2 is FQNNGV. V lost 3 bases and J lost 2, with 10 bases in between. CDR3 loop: CASSFDSTNYGYTF. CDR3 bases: TGTGCCAGCAGCTTCGACAGTACAAACTATGGCTACACCTTC.

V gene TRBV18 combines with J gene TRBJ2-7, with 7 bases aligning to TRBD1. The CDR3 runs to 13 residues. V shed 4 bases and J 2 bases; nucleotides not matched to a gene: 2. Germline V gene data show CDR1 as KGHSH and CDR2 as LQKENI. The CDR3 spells CASSLGTAYEQYV. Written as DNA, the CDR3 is TGTGCCAGCTCACTTGGGACAGCCTACGAGCAGTACGTC.

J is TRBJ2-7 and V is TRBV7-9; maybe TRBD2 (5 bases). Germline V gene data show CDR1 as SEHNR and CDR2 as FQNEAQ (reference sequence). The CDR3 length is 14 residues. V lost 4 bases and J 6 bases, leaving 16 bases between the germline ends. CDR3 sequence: CASSYGSLVAEQYF. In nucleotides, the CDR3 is TGTGCCAGCAGCTATGGGAGTCTAGTGGCCGAGCAGTACTTC.

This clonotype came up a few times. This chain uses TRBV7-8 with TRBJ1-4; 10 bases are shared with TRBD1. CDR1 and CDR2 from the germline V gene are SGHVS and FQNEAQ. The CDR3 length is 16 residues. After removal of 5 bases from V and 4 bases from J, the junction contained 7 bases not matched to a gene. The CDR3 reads CASSPGQGEYNEKLFF. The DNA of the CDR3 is TGTGCCAGCAGCCCAGGACAGGGGGAGTATAATGAAAAACTGTTTTTT.

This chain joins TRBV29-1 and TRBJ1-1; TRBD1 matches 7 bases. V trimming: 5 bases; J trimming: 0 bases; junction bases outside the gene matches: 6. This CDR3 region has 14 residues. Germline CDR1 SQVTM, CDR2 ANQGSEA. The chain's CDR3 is CSVIAGTVNTEAFF. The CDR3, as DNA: TGCAGCGTTATCGCCGGGACAGTGAACACTGAAGCTTTCTTT.

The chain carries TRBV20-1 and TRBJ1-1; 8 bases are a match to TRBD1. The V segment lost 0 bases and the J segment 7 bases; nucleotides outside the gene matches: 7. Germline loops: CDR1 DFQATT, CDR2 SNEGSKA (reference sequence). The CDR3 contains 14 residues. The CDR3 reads CSARDPGGVGEAFF. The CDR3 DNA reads TGCAGTGCTAGAGATCCAGGGGGCGTTGGTGAAGCTTTCTTT.

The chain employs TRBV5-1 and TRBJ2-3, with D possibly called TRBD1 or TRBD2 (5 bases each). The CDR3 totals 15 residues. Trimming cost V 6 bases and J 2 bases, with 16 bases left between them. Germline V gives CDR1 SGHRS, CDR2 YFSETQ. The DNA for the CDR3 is TGCGCCAGCAAAAAGGAGCCCGGGACCACAGATACGCAGTATTTT. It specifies CASKKEPGTTDTQYF. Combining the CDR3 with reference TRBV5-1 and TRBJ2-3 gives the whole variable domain KAGVTQTPRYLIKTRGQQVTLSCSPISGHRSVSWYQQTPGQGLQFLFEYFSETQRNKGNFPGRFSGRQFSNSRSEMNVSTLELGDSALYLCASKKEPGTTDTQYFGPGTRLTVL.

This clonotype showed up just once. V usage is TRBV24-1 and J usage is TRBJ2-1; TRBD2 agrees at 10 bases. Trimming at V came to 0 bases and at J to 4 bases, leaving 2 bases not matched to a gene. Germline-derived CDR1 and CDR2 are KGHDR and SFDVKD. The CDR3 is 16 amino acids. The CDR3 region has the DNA TGTGCCACCAGTGATTTGTCTAGCGGGAGTTACAATGAGCAGTTCTTC. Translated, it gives CATSDLSSGSYNEQFF.

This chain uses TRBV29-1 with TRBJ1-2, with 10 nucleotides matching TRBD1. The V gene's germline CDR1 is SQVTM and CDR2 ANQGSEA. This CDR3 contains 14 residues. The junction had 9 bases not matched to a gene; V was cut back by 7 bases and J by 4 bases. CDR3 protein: CSGSGTGEFYGYTF. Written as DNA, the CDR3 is TGCAGCGGCTCCGGGACAGGGGAGTTCTATGGCTACACCTTC.